This T cell receptor beta chain was profiled in a study of CD8 T cells in ankylosing spondylitis (dated by TCRdb to 2016 to 2017). About the investigation overall: The study set out to find disease-linked TCR variants by profiling T cell receptor beta repertoires in ankylosing spondylitis patients and healthy donors. In total, the full study cohort was made up of approximately 99 healthy donors and roughly 27 ankylosing spondylitis patients. Samples of peripheral blood were taken, and for ankylosing spondylitis patients, synovial fluid was collected as well.

The study at large found these results: Some TCR beta motif variants had previously been reported in synovial fluid and blood of reactive arthritis patients, which suggested common disease-initiation mechanisms. Blood from ankylosing spondylitis patients appeared to be characterized by a TCR beta motif made up of several highly homologous amino acid variants. The disease-linked clones were reported to be significantly enriched in matched synovial fluid samples from ankylosing spondylitis patients. The disease-linked clones showed a CD8+ phenotype and occurred at relatively low frequencies in peripheral blood.

Reading from cysteine to phenylalanine, the CDR3 counts 12 amino acids. Just CDR3 DNA is preserved here, 36 bases in frame from base 1. Unmatched junction bases come to 7, with V trimmed by 5 bases and J by 9 bases. From the germline V gene, CDR1 is SQVTM and CDR2 is ANQGSEA. This sample was sequenced with an Illumina HiSeq 2500. Quantitative 5'-RACE with molecular barcodes was used to prepare TCR beta libraries. From the authors' description of their analysis: To identify disease-linked TCR variants, a new computational method was used, one built on a probabilistic model of VDJ rearrangement. TCRdb reanalyzed the raw reads on its own, using fastp at Q25 for trimming and MiXCR for clone calling, and kept in-frame beta chains. All rows with the same CDR3 protein become a single entry with the most common DNA and genes. The V and J calls were determined by TCRdb, not by the authors. Here the sample has fewer than 250,000 distinct CDR3 sequences; more than 25% occur a single time. The biggest ten clones account for about 4% of the sample.

For this clonotype: No cognate antigen has been identified for it. No much larger clone exists at a distance of one base, and base qualities are not known.

This TCR was sampled from a male donor with ankylosing spondylitis or in good health (not recorded which). The V and J genes are TRBV29-1 and TRBJ2-1; 7 bases in the middle match TRBD1. The sample comprised blood, either unsorted or a sorted T cell fraction (not recorded which). The CDR3 here reads CSVYGTESEQFF. The nucleotide sequence reads as follows: TGCAGCGTTTACGGGACAGAGAGTGAGCAGTTCTTC.